This is a list of T cell receptor beta chains from one sample in a study of blood T cells in healthy people across ages. From the 5' RACE reads, TCRdb called clonotypes with MiXCR, one entry per CDR3 protein. The sample lists 1.8 million or so distinct CDR3 sequences, 30% to 40% occurring once. Sequenced material: blood. The receptors derive from a human donor in good health. Both conserved end residues are part of each CDR3. D genes are given only for firm matches. Expanded clones are given a class, and other clones once, few, many or no size at all.

j_gene: TRBJ2-5
v_gene: TRBV10-2
d_gene: -
abundance: -
CDR3aa: CASSVWGFEETQYF
CDR3nt: TGCGCCAGCAGTGTGTGGGGGTTTGAGGAGACCCAGTACTTC

j_gene: TRBJ2-7
v_gene: TRBV10-3
d_gene: TRBD1
abundance: -
CDR3aa: CAISGPGGQYEQYF
CDR3nt: TGTGCCATCAGTGGGCCAGGGGGTCAGTACGAGCAGTACTTC

j_gene: TRBJ2-5
v_gene: TRBV6-1
d_gene: -
abundance: -
CDR3aa: CASSEALLLLETQYF
CDR3nt: TGTGCCAGCAGTGAAGCGCTTCTACTATTGGAGACCCAGTACTTC

j_gene: TRBJ2-3
v_gene: TRBV5-1
d_gene: TRBD2
abundance: -
CDR3aa: CASSLTRLVAGRTSTDTQYF
CDR3nt: TGCGCCAGCAGCTTAACTAGGTTGGTAGCGGGGAGAACTAGCACAGATACGCAGTATTTT

j_gene: TRBJ2-5
v_gene: TRBV6-2/TRBV6-3
d_gene: TRBD2
abundance: -
CDR3aa: CASSWSTSAGQYF
CDR3nt: TGTGCCAGCAGTTGGTCGACCTCAGCGGGGCAGTACTTC

j_gene: TRBJ2-1
v_gene: TRBV20-1
d_gene: -
abundance: -
CDR3aa: CSARIYRNNEQFF
CDR3nt: TGCAGTGCTAGGATCTACAGAAACAATGAGCAGTTCTTC

j_gene: TRBJ2-7
v_gene: TRBV10-3
d_gene: TRBD1
abundance: -
CDR3aa: CAMRSGTGGYEQYF
CDR3nt: TGTGCCATGCGATCCGGGACAGGGGGCTACGAGCAGTACTTC

j_gene: TRBJ2-7
v_gene: TRBV28
d_gene: -
abundance: -
CDR3aa: CASYRGLSYNEQYF
CDR3nt: TGTGCCAGTTACAGGGGACTCTCCTACAATGAGCAGTACTTC

j_gene: TRBJ1-1
v_gene: TRBV4-1
d_gene: TRBD1
abundance: -
CDR3aa: CASSPTGVRGTEAFF
CDR3nt: TGCGCCAGCAGCCCCACAGGGGTGAGGGGCACTGAAGCTTTCTTT

j_gene: TRBJ2-5
v_gene: TRBV29-1
d_gene: -
abundance: many
CDR3aa: CSVASGIGQTQYF
CDR3nt: TGCAGCGTTGCATCAGGGATCGGACAGACCCAGTACTTC

j_gene: TRBJ1-1
v_gene: TRBV7-3
d_gene: -
abundance: -
CDR3aa: CASSSSGALNTEAFF
CDR3nt: TGTGCCAGCAGCTCCTCCGGGGCGCTGAACACTGAAGCTTTCTTT

j_gene: TRBJ2-3
v_gene: TRBV5-1
d_gene: TRBD1
abundance: -
CDR3aa: CASSLRDRVPDTQYF
CDR3nt: TGCGCCAGCAGCTTAAGGGACAGGGTCCCAGATACGCAGTATTTT

j_gene: TRBJ2-1
v_gene: TRBV20-1
d_gene: TRBD2
abundance: -
CDR3aa: CSASTLRGDNEQFF
CDR3nt: TGCAGTGCTAGTACTTTGCGGGGGGACAATGAGCAGTTCTTC

j_gene: TRBJ1-1
v_gene: TRBV7-8
d_gene: -
abundance: -
CDR3aa: CASSATEAFF
CDR3nt: TGTGCCAGCAGCGCCACTGAAGCTTTCTTT

j_gene: TRBJ2-3
v_gene: TRBV12-3/TRBV12-4
d_gene: -
abundance: many
CDR3aa: CASSRLTDTQYF
CDR3nt: TGTGCCAGCAGTCGACTCACGGATACGCAGTATTTT

j_gene: TRBJ2-7
v_gene: TRBV4-2
d_gene: TRBD2
abundance: -
CDR3aa: CASSQTLAGGSYEQYF
CDR3nt: TGTGCCAGCAGCCAGACACTAGCGGGGGGTTCCTACGAGCAGTACTTC

j_gene: TRBJ2-1
v_gene: TRBV7-7
d_gene: TRBD1
abundance: few
CDR3aa: CASSLLPGQFYNEQFF
CDR3nt: TGTGCCAGCAGCTTACTCCCGGGACAGTTCTACAATGAGCAGTTCTTC

j_gene: TRBJ2-6
v_gene: TRBV6-2/TRBV6-3
d_gene: -
abundance: -
CDR3aa: CASSYYGGANVLTF
CDR3nt: TGTGCCAGCAGTTACTACGGGGGGGCCAACGTCCTGACTTTC

j_gene: TRBJ1-6
v_gene: TRBV7-9
d_gene: TRBD1
abundance: -
CDR3aa: CASSQPGQPKRSPLHF
CDR3nt: TGTGCCAGCAGCCAACCGGGACAGCCAAAGAGATCACCCCTCCACTTT

j_gene: TRBJ1-2
v_gene: TRBV7-9
d_gene: -
abundance: few
CDR3aa: CASSPPPTVYGYTF
CDR3nt: TGTGCCAGCAGCCCCCCCCCGACAGTTTATGGCTACACCTTC

j_gene: TRBJ1-2
v_gene: TRBV15
d_gene: -
abundance: -
CDR3aa: CATSRDGFSPYGYTF
CDR3nt: TGTGCCACCAGCAGAGATGGATTTTCCCCCTATGGCTACACCTTC

j_gene: TRBJ2-1
v_gene: TRBV29-1
d_gene: -
abundance: -
CDR3aa: CSVVFTGWSYNEQFF
CDR3nt: TGCAGCGTTGTATTCACGGGGTGGTCCTACAATGAGCAGTTCTTC

j_gene: TRBJ2-6
v_gene: TRBV10-3
d_gene: TRBD1
abundance: few
CDR3aa: CATGDTGGKLSGANVLTF
CDR3nt: TGTGCCACAGGGGACACAGGGGGCAAATTATCTGGGGCCAACGTCCTGACTTTC

j_gene: TRBJ1-3
v_gene: TRBV7-3
d_gene: -
abundance: few
CDR3aa: CASSPEGGPGNTIYF
CDR3nt: TGTGCCAGCAGCCCGGAGGGGGGGCCTGGAAACACCATATATTTT

j_gene: TRBJ1-2
v_gene: TRBV27
d_gene: TRBD1
abundance: -
CDR3aa: CASSPGQGAFSYTF
CDR3nt: TGTGCCAGCAGTCCGGGACAGGGGGCGTTCAGCTACACCTTC

j_gene: TRBJ2-5
v_gene: TRBV5-4
d_gene: -
abundance: many
CDR3aa: CASSFRGPQETQYF
CDR3nt: TGTGCCAGCAGCTTTCGCGGACCCCAAGAGACCCAGTACTTC

j_gene: TRBJ1-1
v_gene: TRBV20-1
d_gene: -
abundance: many
CDR3aa: CSAPRASEAFF
CDR3nt: TGCAGTGCTCCTCGGGCGTCTGAAGCTTTCTTT

j_gene: TRBJ1-2
v_gene: TRBV29-1
d_gene: -
abundance: -
CDR3aa: CSVEKVDYGYTF
CDR3nt: TGCAGCGTTGAAAAGGTTGACTATGGCTACACCTTC

j_gene: TRBJ1-6
v_gene: TRBV7-2
d_gene: -
abundance: -
CDR3aa: CASSLGGRISPLHF
CDR3nt: TGTGCCAGCAGCTTAGGGGGAAGGATTTCACCCCTCCACTTT

j_gene: TRBJ1-5
v_gene: TRBV20-1
d_gene: -
abundance: -
CDR3aa: CSAREGGRPQYQPQHF
CDR3nt: TGCAGTGCCAGAGAGGGGGGGCGTCCCCAATATCAGCCCCAGCATTTT

j_gene: TRBJ1-2
v_gene: TRBV4-3
d_gene: -
abundance: few
CDR3aa: CASSQDRGLGYGYTF
CDR3nt: TGCGCCAGCAGCCAAGATCGGGGGTTAGGCTATGGCTACACCTTC

j_gene: TRBJ2-5
v_gene: TRBV20-1
d_gene: -
abundance: -
CDR3aa: CSASPLGVQETQYF
CDR3nt: TGCAGTGCTTCACCTCTGGGGGTCCAAGAGACCCAGTACTTC

j_gene: TRBJ1-2
v_gene: TRBV6-2/TRBV6-3
d_gene: TRBD1
abundance: few
CDR3aa: CASSQQGPNYGYTF
CDR3nt: TGTGCCAGCAGCCAACAGGGGCCGAACTATGGCTACACCTTC

j_gene: TRBJ2-1
v_gene: TRBV20-1
d_gene: TRBD2
abundance: -
CDR3aa: CSARVGGGVNEQFF
CDR3nt: TGCAGTGCTAGAGTCGGCGGGGGGGTAAATGAGCAGTTCTTC

j_gene: TRBJ2-7
v_gene: TRBV5-7
d_gene: -
abundance: once
CDR3aa: CASSSKNTSISSTYEQYF
CDR3nt: TGTGCCAGCAGCTCTAAAAACACTAGTATCTCCTCCACCTACGAGCAGTACTTC

j_gene: TRBJ2-2
v_gene: TRBV5-8
d_gene: -
abundance: -
CDR3aa: CASSPYLGNTGELFF
CDR3nt: TGTGCCAGCAGCCCTTACCTGGGCAACACCGGGGAGCTGTTTTTT

j_gene: TRBJ2-5
v_gene: TRBV5-5
d_gene: -
abundance: -
CDR3aa: CASSLLWGVVAQETQYF
CDR3nt: TGTGCCAGCAGCTTGTTATGGGGGGTAGTGGCACAAGAGACCCAGTACTTC

j_gene: TRBJ1-2
v_gene: TRBV5-6
d_gene: -
abundance: -
CDR3aa: CASSLGPGAYSYTF
CDR3nt: TGTGCCAGCAGCTTGGGGCCGGGGGCCTATAGCTACACCTTC

j_gene: TRBJ1-1
v_gene: TRBV12-3/TRBV12-4
d_gene: -
abundance: -
CDR3aa: CASKPIGVGERAFF
CDR3nt: TGTGCCAGCAAACCTATAGGGGTGGGGGAGCGAGCTTTCTTT

j_gene: TRBJ2-4
v_gene: TRBV29-1
d_gene: -
abundance: -
CDR3aa: CSVSSGVDYNGQYF
CDR3nt: TGCAGCGTTTCATCGGGGGTCGACTACAATGGGCAGTACTTC